Following are 8 T cell receptor beta chains from one sample sequenced in a study of identical twins. TCRdb processed the 5' RACE reads anew with MiXCR; each CDR3 protein has one entry. Of a few hundred thousand distinct CDR3 sequences in the sample, roughly 9.9% were seen once. The sample was also linked to a second study, of yellow fever vaccine responses in identical twins.

The sample consisted of PBMCs. The source is a woman aged 18-30 years in good health.

Ten or more counts support this clonotype. The V gene is TRBV29-1, the J gene TRBJ2-3; unclear D gene. The CDR3 loop spans 13 amino acids. Trimming stripped 4 bases from V and 2 bases from J, with 10 bases between. The germline V gene has CDR1 SQVTM and CDR2 ANQGSEA. CDR3 nucleotides: TGCAGCGTTGTATTTGAGGCCACAGATACGCAGTATTTT. It yields the protein CSVVFEATDTQYF.

The genes are TRBV12-3 or TRBV12-4 and TRBJ2-7, with D unclear. This CDR3 spans 15 amino acids. Trimming cost V 5 bases and J 2 bases, with 16 bases left between them. This CDR3 is CASSPGTPSPYEQYF. DNA of the CDR3: TGTGCCAGCAGTCCCGGTACCCCAAGCCCCTACGAGCAGTACTTC.

The rearrangement joins TRBV7-3 to TRBJ2-1; 13 nucleotides agree with TRBD2. V shed 6 bases, J shed 6 bases, and the junction held 8 bases outside the gene matches. The germline CDR1 and CDR2 sequences are SGHTA and FQGTGA. The CDR3 consists of 16 residues. CDR3 bases: TGTGCCAGCAGTCCCGATACTAGCGGGGGGGCCAATGAGCAGTTCTTC. Its protein is CASSPDTSGGANEQFF.

This clonotype was counted only a few times. V gene TRBV19 combines with J gene TRBJ2-5; D is possibly TRBD1 (5 bases). CDR3 length equals 14 residues. V lost 3 bases to trimming and J lost 4 bases, with 12 bases between them. Per germline, CDR1 LNHDA and CDR2 SQIVND (reference sequence). The CDR3 spells CASSIVARAETQYF. The CDR3, as DNA: TGTGCCAGTAGTATCGTGGCCAGGGCAGAGACCCAGTACTTC.

The gene calls are TRBV7-9 and TRBJ2-3; TRBD2 agrees at 14 bases. V trimming: 5 bases; J trimming: 5 bases; junction bases outside the gene matches: 6. The CDR3 runs to 16 residues. Germline CDR1 is SEHNR and CDR2 is FQNEAQ (reference sequence). CDR3 in DNA: TGTGCCAGCAGCCCAGGGACTAGCGGGAGTCAAGATACGCAGTATTTT. As protein: CASSPGTSGSQDTQYF.

This clonotype was seen only a few times. This sequence joins TRBV6-2 or TRBV6-3 and TRBJ1-5; D ambiguous. CDR1 and CDR2 (germline): MNHEY, SVGEGT. Between the trimmed V and J ends, which lost 6 bases and 6 bases, there was a span of 12 bases. This CDR3 comprises 13 residues. The CDR3 is CASRTDGRQPQHF. The DNA for the CDR3 is TGTGCCAGCAGGACCGACGGGCGTCAGCCCCAGCATTTT.

This clonotype was counted many times. This rearrangement joins TRBV7-9 to TRBJ2-7; TRBD2 is a possible D gene (6 bases). Germline-derived CDR1 and CDR2 are SEHNR and FQNEAQ (reference sequence). CDR3 length equals 12 residues. V lost 5 bases to trimming and J lost 3 bases, with 8 bases between them. In nucleotides, the CDR3 is TGTGCCAGCAGCGGGGGGAGCTACGAGCAGTACTTC. It encodes CASSGGSYEQYF.

In its sample, this clonotype was seen a few times. The J gene is TRBJ2-5, the V gene TRBV12-3 or TRBV12-4, with TRBD2 matching 11 bases. The CDR3 is made up of 16 amino acids. V dropped 4 bases and J dropped 0; count of bases not matched to a gene: 4. CDR3: CASSSLLAGDQETQYF. CDR3 in DNA: TGTGCCAGCAGTTCCTTACTAGCGGGGGACCAAGAGACCCAGTACTTC.